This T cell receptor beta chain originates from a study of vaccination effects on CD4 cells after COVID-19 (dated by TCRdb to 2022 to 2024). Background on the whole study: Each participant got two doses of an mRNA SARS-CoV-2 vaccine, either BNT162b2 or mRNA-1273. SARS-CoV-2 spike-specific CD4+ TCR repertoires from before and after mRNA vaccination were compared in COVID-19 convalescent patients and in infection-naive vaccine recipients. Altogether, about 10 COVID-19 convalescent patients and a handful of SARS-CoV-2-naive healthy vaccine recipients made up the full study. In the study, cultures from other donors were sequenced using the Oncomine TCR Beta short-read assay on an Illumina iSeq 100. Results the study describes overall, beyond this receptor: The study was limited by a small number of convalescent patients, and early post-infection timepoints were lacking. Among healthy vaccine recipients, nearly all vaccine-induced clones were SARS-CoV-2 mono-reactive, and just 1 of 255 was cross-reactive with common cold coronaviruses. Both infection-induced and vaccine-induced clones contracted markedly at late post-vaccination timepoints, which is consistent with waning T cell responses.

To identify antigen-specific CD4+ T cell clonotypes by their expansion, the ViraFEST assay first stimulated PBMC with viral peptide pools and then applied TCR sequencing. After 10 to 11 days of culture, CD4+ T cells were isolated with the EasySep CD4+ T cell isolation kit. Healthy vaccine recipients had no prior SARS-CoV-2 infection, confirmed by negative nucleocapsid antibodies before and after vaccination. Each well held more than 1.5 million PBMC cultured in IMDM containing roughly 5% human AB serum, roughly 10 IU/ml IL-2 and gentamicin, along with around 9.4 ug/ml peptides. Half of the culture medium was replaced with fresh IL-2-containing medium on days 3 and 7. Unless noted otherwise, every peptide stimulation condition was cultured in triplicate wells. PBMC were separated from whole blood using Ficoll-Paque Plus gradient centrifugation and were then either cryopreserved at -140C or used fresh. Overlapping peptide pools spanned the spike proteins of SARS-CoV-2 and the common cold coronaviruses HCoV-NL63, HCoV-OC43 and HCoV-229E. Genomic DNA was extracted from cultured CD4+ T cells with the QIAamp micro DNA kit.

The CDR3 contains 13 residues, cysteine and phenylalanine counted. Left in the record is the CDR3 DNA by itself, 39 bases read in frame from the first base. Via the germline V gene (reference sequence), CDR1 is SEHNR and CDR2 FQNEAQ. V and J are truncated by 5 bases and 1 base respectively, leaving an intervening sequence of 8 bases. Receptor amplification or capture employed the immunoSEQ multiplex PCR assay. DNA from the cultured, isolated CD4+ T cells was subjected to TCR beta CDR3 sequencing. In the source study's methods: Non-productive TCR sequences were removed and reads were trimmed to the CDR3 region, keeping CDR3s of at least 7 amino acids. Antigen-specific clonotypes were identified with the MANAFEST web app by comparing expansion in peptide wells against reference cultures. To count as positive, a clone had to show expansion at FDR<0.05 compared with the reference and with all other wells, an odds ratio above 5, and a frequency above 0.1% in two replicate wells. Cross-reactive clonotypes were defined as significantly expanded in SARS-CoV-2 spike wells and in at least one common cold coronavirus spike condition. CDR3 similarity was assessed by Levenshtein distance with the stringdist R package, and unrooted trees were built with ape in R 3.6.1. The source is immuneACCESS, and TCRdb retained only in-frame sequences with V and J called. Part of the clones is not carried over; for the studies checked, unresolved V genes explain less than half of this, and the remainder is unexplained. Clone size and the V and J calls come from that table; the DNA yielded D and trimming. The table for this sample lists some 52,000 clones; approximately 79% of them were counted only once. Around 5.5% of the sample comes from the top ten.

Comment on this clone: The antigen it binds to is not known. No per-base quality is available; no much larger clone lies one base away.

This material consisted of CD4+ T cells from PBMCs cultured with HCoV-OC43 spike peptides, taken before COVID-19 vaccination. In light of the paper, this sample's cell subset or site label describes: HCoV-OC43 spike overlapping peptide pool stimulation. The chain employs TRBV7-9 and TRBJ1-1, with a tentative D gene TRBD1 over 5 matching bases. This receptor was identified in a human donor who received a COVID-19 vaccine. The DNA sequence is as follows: TGTGCCAGCAGCCCTGGGGCGAACACTGAAGCTTTCTTT. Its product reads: CASSPGANTEAFF.